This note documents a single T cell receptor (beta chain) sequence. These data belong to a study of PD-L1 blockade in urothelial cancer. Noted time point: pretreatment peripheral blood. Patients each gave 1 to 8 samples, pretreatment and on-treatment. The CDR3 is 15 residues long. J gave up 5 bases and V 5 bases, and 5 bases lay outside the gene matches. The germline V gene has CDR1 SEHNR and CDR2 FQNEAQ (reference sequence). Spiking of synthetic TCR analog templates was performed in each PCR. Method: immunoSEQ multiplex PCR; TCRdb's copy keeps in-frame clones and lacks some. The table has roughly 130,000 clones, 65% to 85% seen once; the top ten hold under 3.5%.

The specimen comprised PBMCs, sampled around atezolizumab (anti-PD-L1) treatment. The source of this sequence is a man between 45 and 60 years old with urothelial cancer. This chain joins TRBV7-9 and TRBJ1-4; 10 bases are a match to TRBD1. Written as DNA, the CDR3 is TGTGCCAGCAGCCTACCGGGACAGGGGAATGAAAAACTGTTTTTT. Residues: CASSLPGQGNEKLFF.